This is a list of T cell receptor beta chains from one sample in a study of blood T cell repertoires in COVID-19. The data were produced by immunoSEQ multiplex PCR, yet TCRdb's version contains in-frame clones alone and is incomplete. Among around 250,000 clones listed, approximately 87% were seen once. Material for sequencing was peripheral blood. These receptors were taken from a man between 60 and 75 years old who had recovered from COVID-19. Both conserved end residues are trimmed from each CDR3. The order of the fields is V gene, J gene, D gene, CDR3 protein. D genes are given only for firm matches.

TRBV9	TRBJ2-2	-	ASSGGNTGELF
TRBV9	TRBJ2-2	TRBD1	ASTEQGSAGELF
TRBV19	TRBJ2-2	TRBD1	ASSMGPGQGTGELF
TRBV18	TRBJ1-4	TRBD1	ASSPGQGLMEKLF
TRBV11-2	TRBJ2-1	-	ASSLGRQLIEQF
TRBV2	TRBJ1-3	TRBD1	ASNEGAFSGNTIY
TRBV2	TRBJ2-5	-	ASPPGVGGTQY
TRBV29-1	TRBJ2-2	TRBD1	SAREGATNTGELF
TRBV28	TRBJ1-2	-	ASSLRGRERGYT
TRBV6-5	TRBJ1-4	TRBD1	ASRPGQLNEKLF
TRBV2	TRBJ2-7	TRBD1	ASSLQGTTYEQY
TRBV28	TRBJ2-5	TRBD2	ASSLGGRQQETQY
TRBV19	TRBJ1-5	TRBD1	ASTWGQGARQPQH
TRBV2	TRBJ2-5	TRBD2	ASTTSGSPRETQY
TRBV5-1	TRBJ2-1	TRBD2	ASSLASGRNEQF
TRBV21-1	TRBJ2-1	-	ASSNERVGDTDNEQF
TRBV12-3/TRBV12-4	TRBJ1-2	-	ASSHQGILGYT
TRBV27	TRBJ1-4	TRBD1	ASSPFRQGRNEKLF
TRBV6-2/TRBV6-3	TRBJ1-1	-	ASSRGGGGTEAF
TRBV18	TRBJ1-6	TRBD1	ASSRDRDHSPLH
TRBV10-3	TRBJ2-5	TRBD1	AISAGTGQETQY
TRBV5-1	TRBJ2-5	TRBD1	ASSLAQGVQETQY
TRBV11-2	TRBJ1-2	-	ASSLVGSTNYGYT
TRBV24-1	TRBJ2-4	TRBD2	ATSSRTSDIQY
TRBV24-1	TRBJ2-3	TRBD1	ATSDGTGHTDTQY